Following are 15 T cell receptor beta chains from one sample sequenced in a study of blood T cell repertoires in COVID-19. Sequencing was performed with immunoSEQ multiplex PCR; in TCRdb, only in-frame clones are kept and a portion is missing. The sample contains roughly 50,000 clones, around 83% of which appear only once. Sequencing was done on a sample of peripheral blood. These receptors came from a woman aged 60-70 years with acute or convalescent COVID-19.

This clone was observed a single time. The V gene is TRBV27, the J gene TRBJ2-5, with 7 bases fitting TRBD2. From germline, CDR1 is MNHEY and CDR2 SMNVEV (reference sequence). CDR3 length: 15 residues. V trimming: 5 bases; J trimming: 9 bases; junction bases outside the gene matches: 15. CDR3 loop: CASSPSGAQNEAQYF. For the CDR3, the DNA is TGTGCCAGCAGTCCTAGCGGAGCCCAGAACGAGGCCCAGTACTTC.

This clone occurred once. The chain uses TRBV12-5 and TRBJ1-3; D call uncertain. Trimming took off 1 base at V and 1 base at J, with 5 bases between the two ends. CDR1 is LGHNT and CDR2 is FRNRAP in the germline V gene. This CDR3 contains 14 residues. In nucleotides, the CDR3 is TGTGCTAGTGGTTTGGGGGCTTCTGGAAACACCATATATTTT. Translation: CASGLGASGNTIYF.

The chain has TRBV12-3 or TRBV12-4 and TRBJ2-2; D unresolved. V was shortened by 3 bases and J by 6 bases, with 5 bases between the two germline ends. CDR3 size: 12 residues. The CDR3 nucleotides are TGTGCCAGCAGTTTCGTTGCCGGGGAGCTGTTTTTT. Encoded protein: CASSFVAGELFF.

The rearrangement links TRBV2 to TRBJ1-1; no firm D call. V shed 6 bases and J shed 6 bases, with 20 bases lying between them. Per germline, CDR1 SNHLY and CDR2 FYNNEI. The CDR3 totals 15 residues. The DNA of the CDR3 is TGTGCCAGCAGGGACTCTGGGGTCCGGACCGCTGAAGCTTTCTTT. It translates to CASRDSGVRTAEAFF.

This chain connects TRBV6-8 to TRBJ2-7, with 7 bases identical to TRBD2. Germline trimming cut 6 bases from V and 6 bases from J; bases unmatched to any gene: 20. The CDR3 runs 17 residues. Germline CDR1 is MNHGY and CDR2 is SAAAGT. The CDR3 nucleotides are TGTGCCAGCAGCCCACTTTCTAGCGGCTATTGGGGGTGCGAGCAGTACTTC. Its translation is CASSPLSSGYWGCEQYF.

The chain employs TRBV5-1 and TRBJ2-3, with 11 bases fitting TRBD2. The CDR3 totals 14 residues. J was trimmed by 5 bases and V by 5 bases; bases with no gene match: 4. CDR1 and CDR2 (germline): SGHRS, YFSETQ. The CDR3 is CASSFTSGGDTQYF. CDR3 DNA sequence: TGCGCCAGCAGTTTTACTAGCGGGGGAGATACGCAGTATTTT.

The gene calls are TRBV7-2 and TRBJ2-5, with a tentative D call TRBD2 (5 bases). The V gene's germline CDR1 is SGHTA and CDR2 FQGNSA. This CDR3 region has 13 residues. The V end lost 5 bases, the J end lost 2 bases, and 9 bases lay between the germline ends. CDR3 bases: TGTGCCAGCAGCCTGACTATACAAGAGACCCAGTACTTC. Protein sequence: CASSLTIQETQYF.

CDR3 DNA: TGCGCCAGCAGCTTGTTCGGTATAAGGGACAGTTCTGGAAACACCATATATTTT. It codes for CASSLFGIRDSSGNTIYF. The chain links TRBV5-1 to TRBJ1-3; TRBD1 matches 7 bases. The CDR3 runs to 18 residues. CDR1 and CDR2 from the germline V gene are SGHRS and YFSETQ. With 1 base clipped from V and 1 base from J, the junction kept 11 bases outside the gene matches.

The CDR3 region is CASSATPGTGSGNTIYF. The CDR3 DNA reads TGTGCCAGCAGCGCAACCCCCGGGACAGGCTCTGGAAACACCATATATTTT. This rearrangement joins TRBV9 to TRBJ1-3, with TRBD1 identical over 8 bases. The CDR3 contains 17 residues. Unmatched junction bases numbered 8, after V lost 3 bases and J lost 0 bases. Germline V gene data show CDR1 as SGDLS and CDR2 as YYNGEE.

The chain joins TRBV2 to TRBJ2-5, with 7 bases identical to TRBD1. J gave up 4 bases and V 2 bases, and 7 bases lay outside the gene matches. Germline assignment: CDR1 SNHLY and CDR2 FYNNEI. This CDR3 comprises 15 residues. This chain's CDR3 is CASSETGALRETQYF. The CDR3 DNA reads as TGTGCCAGCAGTGAAACAGGGGCCCTACGAGAGACCCAGTACTTC.

The rearrangement uses TRBV7-9 and TRBJ1-4; perhaps TRBD1 as D (6 bases). The germline V and J ends were trimmed by 4 bases and 5 bases, with 11 bases remaining between them. Germline V gives CDR1 SEHNR, CDR2 FQNEAQ (reference sequence). This CDR3 is 14 amino acids long. The CDR3 nucleotides read TGTGCCAGCAGCTCCGGGACACTCAATGAAAAACTGTTTTTT. Its translation: CASSSGTLNEKLFF.

The rearrangement joins TRBV12-3 or TRBV12-4 to TRBJ1-6; the match to TRBD1 covers 7 bases. This CDR3 is 12 amino acids long. J was trimmed by 10 bases and V by 6 bases; bases with no gene match: 3. CDR3: CASRTGVSPLHF. DNA for the CDR3: TGTGCCAGCAGAACAGGGGTCTCACCCCTCCACTTT.

The chain carries TRBV4-1 and TRBJ1-1; 11 nucleotides line up with TRBD1. With V trimmed by 2 bases and J by 4 bases, 3 bases remained unmatched. CDR1 and CDR2 from the germline V gene are MGHRA and YSYEKL. The length of the CDR3 is 15 residues. The CDR3, as DNA: TGCGCCAGCAGCCAAAGGACAGGGGGCCTCACTGAAGCTTTCTTT. The encoded protein is CASSQRTGGLTEAFF.

The chain combines TRBV19 with TRBJ1-2; D call uncertain. This CDR3 comprises 13 residues. Trimming cost V 3 bases and J 6 bases, with 11 bases left between them. The germline V gene has CDR1 LNHDA and CDR2 SQIVND (reference sequence). This CDR3 reads CASSIYFGDGYTF. DNA for the CDR3: TGTGCCAGTAGTATCTATTTCGGAGATGGCTACACCTTC.

The chain carries TRBV6-1 and TRBJ1-2; 8 bases map to TRBD1. V shed 4 bases and J 3 bases; nucleotides not matched to a gene: 1. CDR1 and CDR2 (germline): MNHNS, SASEGT. CDR3 size: 13 residues. For the CDR3, the DNA is TGTGCCAGCAGTGCGACAGGGGACTATGGCTACACCTTC. Its protein product is CASSATGDYGYTF.